The 7 T cell receptor beta chains below were found in one sample sequenced in a study of blood T cell repertoires in COVID-19. TCRdb keeps only in-frame clones here, not all; method: immunoSEQ multiplex PCR. The sample lists some 390,000 clones, more than 80% occurring once. The sequenced sample was PBMCs or T cells enriched from blood (not recorded which). The receptors derive from a man aged 25-45 years who had recovered from COVID-19.

CDR3 loop: CATVGHRGANYGYTF. The CDR3 DNA reads TGTGCCACCGTGGGGCACAGGGGGGCTAACTATGGCTACACCTTC. The genes are TRBV6-5 and TRBJ1-2; 8 bases are a match to TRBD1. CDR1 and CDR2 from the germline V gene are MNHEY and SVGAGI. The CDR3 sequence is 15 residues long. The V segment lost 10 bases and the J segment 0 bases; nucleotides outside the gene matches: 10.

The chain couples TRBV24-1 to TRBJ2-1; 8 bases fit TRBD1. The CDR3 contains 14 residues. Germline V CDR1 and CDR2: KGHDR, SFDVKD. Trimming cost V 5 bases and J 6 bases; bases outside gene matches: 5. The CDR3 loop reads CATSAADRGNEQFF. The CDR3 bases are TGTGCCACCAGTGCCGCTGACAGGGGCAATGAGCAGTTCTTC.

A word on this clone: Different DNA sequences within this sample yield the same CDR3. The chain combines TRBV4-1 with TRBJ2-4, with TRBD2 matching 7 bases. The CDR3 sequence is 16 residues long. With 3 bases clipped from V and 0 bases from J, the junction kept 5 bases outside the gene matches. The germline V gene encodes CDR1 MGHRA and CDR2 YSYEKL. The CDR3, as DNA: TGCGCCAGCAGCCATAGAGCGGGGTTAGCCAAAAACATTCAGTACTTC. Translation: CASSHRAGLAKNIQYF.

The CDR3 region has the DNA TGTGCCAGCAGTTTTGGACTAGGGCTTCAAGAGACCCAGTACTTC. Residues: CASSFGLGLQETQYF. The rearrangement links TRBV28 to TRBJ2-5, with TRBD2 matching over 7 bases. Germline V lookup: CDR1 MDHEN, CDR2 SYDVKM. CDR3 length: 15 amino acids. J gave up 2 bases and V 3 bases, and 6 bases lay outside the gene matches.

The chain carries TRBV7-9 and TRBJ2-1; 9 positions agree with TRBD1. The CDR3 length is 15 residues. Germline assignment: CDR1 SEHNR and CDR2 FQNEAQ (reference sequence). After removal of 4 bases from V and 8 bases from J, the junction contained 9 bases not matched to a gene. The CDR3 nucleotides are TGTGCCAGCAGCTCGACGGACAGGGGCTTGGATGAGCAGTTCTTC. This sequence encodes CASSSTDRGLDEQFF.

The CDR3 DNA sequence: TGTGCCAGCAGTGGCGGCGGGGAGCTGTTTTTT. Translated, it gives CASSGGGELFF. The chain is built from TRBV9 and TRBJ2-2; D is unclear. Trimming took 5 bases from V and 7 from J, leaving 6 bases between them. This CDR3 is built from 11 residues. Germline V gene lookup returns CDR1 SGDLS and CDR2 YYNGEE.

The V call is TRBV10-1, the J call TRBJ1-1; 8 positions match TRBD1. There are 13 residues in the CDR3. J lost 5 bases, V lost 6 bases, and 5 bases had no gene match. Germline V gene lookup returns CDR1 WNHNN and CDR2 SYGVQD (reference sequence). CDR3: CASSRGLETEAFF. CDR3 nucleotide sequence: TGCGCCAGCAGCAGGGGGCTAGAGACTGAAGCTTTCTTT.